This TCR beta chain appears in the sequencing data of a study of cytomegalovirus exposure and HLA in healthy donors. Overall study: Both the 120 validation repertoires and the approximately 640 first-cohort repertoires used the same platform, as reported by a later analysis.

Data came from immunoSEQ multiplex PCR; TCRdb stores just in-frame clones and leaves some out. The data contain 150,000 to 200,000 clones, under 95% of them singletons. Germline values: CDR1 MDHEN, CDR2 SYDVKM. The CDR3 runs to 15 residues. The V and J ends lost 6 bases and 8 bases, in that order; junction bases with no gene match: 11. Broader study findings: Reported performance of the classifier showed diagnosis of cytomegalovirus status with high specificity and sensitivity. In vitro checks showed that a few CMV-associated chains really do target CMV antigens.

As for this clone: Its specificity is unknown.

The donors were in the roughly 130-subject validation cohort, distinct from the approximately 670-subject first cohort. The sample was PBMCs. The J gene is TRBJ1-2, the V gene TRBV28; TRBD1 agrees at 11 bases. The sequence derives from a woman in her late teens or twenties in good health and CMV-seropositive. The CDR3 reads CASRELGQGARGYTF. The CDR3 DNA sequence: TGTGCCAGCAGAGAGCTCGGACAGGGGGCGCGCGGCTACACCTTC.